This TCR beta chain was found in a study of blood T cell repertoires in COVID-19. For the study at large: Samples came from the United States, Italy and Spain, spanning acute and convalescent COVID-19.

In the authors' workflow: The assay estimated nucleated cells by amplifying reference gene primers. This table comes from immunoSEQ multiplex PCR, and its TCRdb copy is limited to in-frame clones, with some not included. V and J calls and clone size follow that table, whereas D and trimming were derived from the DNA. The table lists some 110,000 clones, about four fifths of them singletons. This clone was observed once. Germline CDR1 is SGHRS and CDR2 is YFSETQ. The V end lost 3 bases, the J end lost 3 bases, and 12 bases lay between the germline ends. This CDR3 comprises 14 residues. V usage is TRBV5-1 and J usage is TRBJ2-5; D is ambiguous. This TCR came from a young woman who had recovered from COVID-19. The sample was PBMCs or T cells enriched from blood (not recorded which). CDR3 in amino acids: CASSSEHVEETQYF. CDR3 sequence (DNA): TGCGCCAGCAGCTCCGAACACGTCGAAGAGACCCAGTACTTC.